This T cell receptor (beta chain) comes out of a study of cytomegalovirus exposure and HLA in healthy donors. Primers included in the PCR were 60 Vbeta and 13 Jbeta primers. Authors' data handling: Later, 65 million to 85 million unique TCR beta chains were counted in an analysis, and about 12 million of them were shared. Sequencing was performed with immunoSEQ multiplex PCR; in TCRdb, only in-frame clones are kept and a portion is missing. V and J calls and clone size are given by that table; D and trimming were obtained from the DNA. The sample holds roughly 160,000 clones; approximately 80% are singletons and the top ten take 1.5% to 2%. Study-wide findings and caveats: The productive fraction for most TCR beta V segments was about 90% or about 30% in an earlier analysis. Later on, a genetic analysis was performed. It linked a missense variant in DCLRE1C with V- and J-gene trimming of TCR beta. Researchers reported that a few CMV-associated chains were confirmed in vitro as CMV antigen-specific.

For this clone: The antigen is unknown.

The trim removed 3 bases at V and 3 bases at J, leaving 15 bases unmatched. Per the germline V gene, CDR1 is LNHDA and CDR2 is SQIVND (reference sequence). The CDR3 spans 18 residues. The material sequenced was PBMCs. V usage is TRBV19 and J usage is TRBJ1-1, with 8 bases lining up with TRBD1. This TCR derives from a woman in her twenties or thirties in good health and CMV-seronegative. CDR3 region: CASSIGRGRRGWDTEAFF. CDR3 bases: TGTGCCAGTAGTATCGGCAGGGGGCGGCGGGGTTGGGACACTGAAGCTTTCTTT.